Below are 6 T cell receptor beta chains sequenced from a single sample in a study of beta chain features in type 1 diabetes. Isolated RNA was reverse transcribed in full, so expressed TCRB transcripts were sequenced. Only in-frame clones appear in the TCRdb table, and some are missing; sequencing was by immunoSEQ multiplex PCR. The profile shows around 240,000 clones, over 8.5% of them singletons. Source material: naive CD4+ T cells from blood. These receptors all stem from a woman younger than 30 in good health.

The chain uses TRBV9 and TRBJ2-3, with TRBD2 matching 13 bases. Per the germline V gene, CDR1 is SGDLS and CDR2 is YYNGEE. The V segment lost 4 bases and the J segment 5 bases; nucleotides outside the gene matches: 4. This CDR3 is built from 15 residues. The CDR3, as DNA: TGTGCCAGCAGCACTAGCGGGGGGGCCGTAGATACGCAGTATTTT. It yields the protein CASSTSGGAVDTQYF.

The chain combines TRBV5-1 with TRBJ2-3; 9 nucleotides align to TRBD1. CDR1 and CDR2 (germline): SGHRS, YFSETQ. This CDR3 has 18 residues. With V trimmed by 0 bases and J by 4 bases, 12 bases remained unmatched. The CDR3: CASSLAPGQGRIADTQYF. Here the CDR3 DNA reads TGCGCCAGCAGCTTGGCCCCGGGACAGGGAAGGATTGCAGATACGCAGTATTTT.

The chain employs TRBV11-2 and TRBJ2-7; TRBD1 agrees at 8 bases. The J segment lost 2 bases and the V segment lost 3 bases, leaving 6 bases of the junction unmatched. This CDR3 region has 15 residues. Per the germline V gene, CDR1 is SGHAT and CDR2 is FQNNGV. Here the CDR3 DNA reads TGTGCCAGCAGCTTTACCGGGACAGGAGCCTACGAGCAGTACTTC. Residues: CASSFTGTGAYEQYF. Using reference TRBV11-2 and TRBJ2-7 for the parts outside the CDR3, the full variable domain is EAGVAQSPRYKIIEKRQSVAFWCNPISGHATLYWYQQILGQGPKLLIQFQNNGVVDDSQLPKDRFSAERLKGVDSTLKIQPAKLEDSAVYLCASSFTGTGAYEQYFGPGTRLTVT.

This clone was counted a few times. The genes are TRBV7-8 and TRBJ2-1; TRBD2 matches at 9 bases. The trim removed 3 bases at V and 1 base at J, leaving 16 bases unmatched. The CDR3 totals 20 residues. CDR1 is SGHVS and CDR2 is FQNEAQ in the germline V gene. The CDR3 coding sequence is TGTGCCAGCAGCTTTCCCCTCTGGCGGGAGGGCCTACGGTCCTACAATGAGCAGTTCTTC. Residues: CASSFPLWREGLRSYNEQFF.

A note on this clone: This same CDR3 is encoded by further DNA sequences in the sample. The chain recombines TRBV27 with TRBJ2-7; 9 nucleotides line up with TRBD1. The CDR3 is 14 residues long. V dropped 4 bases and J dropped 3; count of bases not matched to a gene: 4. From germline, CDR1 is MNHEY and CDR2 SMNVEV (reference sequence). The CDR3: CASSSRTGVYEQYF. CDR3 DNA: TGTGCCAGCAGTTCCAGGACAGGGGTCTACGAGCAGTACTTC.

V usage is TRBV2 and J usage is TRBJ1-2, with D maybe TRBD1 (5 bases). Per germline, CDR1 SNHLY and CDR2 FYNNEI. The CDR3 covers 14 residues. With 0 bases removed from V and 7 bases from J, the gap between germline ends came to 12 bases. This CDR3 reads CASSEAGRGTGYTF. As DNA, the CDR3 is TGTGCCAGCAGTGAAGCCGGTCGGGGGACTGGCTACACCTTC.